Listed here are 6 T cell receptor beta chains from one sample, sequenced in a study of T cell repertoires in cytomegalovirus infection. In TCRdb, the reads were re-called with MiXCR into one record per CDR3 protein. The profile shows 400,000 or so distinct CDR3 sequences, less than 20% of them singletons. The sample taken for sequencing was PBMCs. Every receptor here comes from a human donor in good health (CMV status not recorded). Some clones in this sample may be carry-over from other donors' samples.

This clonotype occurred a few times. CDR3 protein: CSARDRRTGFYEQYF. The CDR3 region has the DNA TGCAGTGCTAGAGATAGGCGGACAGGGTTCTACGAGCAGTACTTC. J is TRBJ2-7 and V is TRBV20-1; 8 bases are a match to TRBD1. Trimming cost V 0 bases and J 3 bases; bases outside gene matches: 7. The germline V gene encodes CDR1 DFQATT and CDR2 SNEGSKA (reference sequence). The CDR3 consists of 15 residues.

The table lists this clonotype with many counts. This sequence joins TRBV7-2 and TRBJ1-6, with 7 positions matching TRBD1. Trimming removed 5 bases from V and 5 bases from J; junction bases left unmatched: 24. The CDR3 totals 21 residues. The germline CDR1 and CDR2 sequences are SGHTA and FQGNSA. CDR3 sequence reads: CASSEFMDRSSVKGHNSPLHF. Here the CDR3 DNA reads TGTGCCAGCAGCGAATTTATGGACAGGTCATCAGTAAAAGGCCATAATTCACCCCTCCACTTT.

The sample holds many counts of this clonotype. The chain employs TRBV7-2 and TRBJ1-2, with TRBD1 as a possible D gene (5 bases). Germline V CDR1 and CDR2: SGHTA, FQGNSA. The CDR3 spans 13 residues. V was pared by 5 bases and J by 2 bases, with 9 bases between. DNA for the CDR3: TGTGCCAGCAGCACCCGGGACAACTATGGCTACACCTTC. This sequence encodes CASSTRDNYGYTF.

This clonotype has a count of ten or more. The CDR3 DNA reads TGTGCCAGCAGTCTACCTAGGGAGGCCTATAATTCACCCCTCCACTTT. It encodes CASSLPREAYNSPLHF. The chain combines TRBV7-8 with TRBJ1-6; D is uncertain. Germline lookup yields CDR1 SGHVS and CDR2 FQNEAQ. The CDR3 runs 16 residues. V gave up 6 bases and J gave up 2 bases, with 14 bases separating them.

This clonotype has at least ten counts. V is TRBV19 and J is TRBJ2-6; D unresolved. V dropped 7 bases and J dropped 0 bases, with 4 bases sitting between them. The CDR3 length is 13 residues. CDR1 and CDR2 from the germline V gene are LNHDA and SQIVND (reference sequence). The CDR3 nucleotides are TGTGCCAGTATGCCCTCTGGGGCCAACGTCCTGACTTTC. Translating gives CASMPSGANVLTF.

The chain carries TRBV30 and TRBJ2-7, with 7 bases aligning to TRBD2. This CDR3 contains 14 residues. Germline V lookup: CDR1 GTSNPN, CDR2 SVGIG (reference sequence). V lost 4 bases, J lost 2 bases, and 8 bases stayed unmatched. The CDR3 sequence is CAWMKKAGTYEQYF. CDR3 in DNA: TGTGCCTGGATGAAAAAAGCGGGAACCTACGAGCAGTACTTC.